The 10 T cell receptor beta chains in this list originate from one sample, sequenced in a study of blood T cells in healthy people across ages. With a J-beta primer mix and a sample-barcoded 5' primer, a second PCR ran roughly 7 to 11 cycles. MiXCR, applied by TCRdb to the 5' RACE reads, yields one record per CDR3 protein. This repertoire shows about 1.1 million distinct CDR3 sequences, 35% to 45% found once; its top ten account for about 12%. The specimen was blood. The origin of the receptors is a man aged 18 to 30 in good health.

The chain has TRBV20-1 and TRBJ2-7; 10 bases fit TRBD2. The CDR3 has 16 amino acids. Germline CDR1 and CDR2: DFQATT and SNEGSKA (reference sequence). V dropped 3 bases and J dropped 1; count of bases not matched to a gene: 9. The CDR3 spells CSASPTTSGESYEQYF. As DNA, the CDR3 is TGCAGTGCTAGCCCAACAACTAGCGGGGAATCCTACGAGCAGTACTTC.

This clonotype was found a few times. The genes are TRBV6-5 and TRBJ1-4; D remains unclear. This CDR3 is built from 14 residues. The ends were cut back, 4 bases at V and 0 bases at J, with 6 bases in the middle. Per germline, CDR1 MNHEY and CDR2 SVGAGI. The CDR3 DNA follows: TGTGCCAGCAGTTCGAGGGCAACTAATGAAAAACTGTTTTTT. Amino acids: CASSSRATNEKLFF.

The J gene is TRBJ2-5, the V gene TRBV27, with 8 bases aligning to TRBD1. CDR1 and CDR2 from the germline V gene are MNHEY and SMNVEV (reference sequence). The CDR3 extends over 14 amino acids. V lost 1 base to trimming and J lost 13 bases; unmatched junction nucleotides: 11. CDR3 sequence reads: CASSLYSQGAEPYF. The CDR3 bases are TGTGCCAGCAGTTTATATTCGCAGGGGGCAGAGCCGTACTTC.

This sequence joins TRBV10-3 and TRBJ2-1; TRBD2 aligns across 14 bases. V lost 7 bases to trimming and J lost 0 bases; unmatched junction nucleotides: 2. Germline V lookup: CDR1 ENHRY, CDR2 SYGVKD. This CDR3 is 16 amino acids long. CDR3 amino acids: CAIKGTSGGSYNEQFF. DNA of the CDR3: TGTGCCATCAAAGGGACTAGCGGGGGCTCCTACAATGAGCAGTTCTTC.

CDR3 sequence: CASIPDANSPLHF. The CDR3 DNA is TGTGCCAGCATACCGGACGCAAATTCACCCCTCCACTTT. The rearrangement joins TRBV6-2 or TRBV6-3 to TRBJ1-6; no reliable D call. Germline V gene data show CDR1 as MNHEY and CDR2 as SVGEGT. V was clipped by 7 bases and J by 7 bases, with 11 bases between them. The CDR3 consists of 13 residues.

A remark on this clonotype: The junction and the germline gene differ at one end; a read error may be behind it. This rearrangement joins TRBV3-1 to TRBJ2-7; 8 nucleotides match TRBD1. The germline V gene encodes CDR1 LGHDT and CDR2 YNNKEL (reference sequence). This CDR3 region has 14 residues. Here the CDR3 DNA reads TGTGCCAGCAGCCAAGATAGCAGGGGGCGCGAGCGGTACTTC. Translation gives CASSQDSRGRERYF.

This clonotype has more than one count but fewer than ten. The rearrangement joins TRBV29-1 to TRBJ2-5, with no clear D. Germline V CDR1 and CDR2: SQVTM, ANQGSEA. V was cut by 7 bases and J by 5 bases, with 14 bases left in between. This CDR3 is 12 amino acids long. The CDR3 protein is CSALNARETQYF. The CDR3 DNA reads TGCAGCGCTTTAAACGCCAGGGAGACCCAGTACTTC.

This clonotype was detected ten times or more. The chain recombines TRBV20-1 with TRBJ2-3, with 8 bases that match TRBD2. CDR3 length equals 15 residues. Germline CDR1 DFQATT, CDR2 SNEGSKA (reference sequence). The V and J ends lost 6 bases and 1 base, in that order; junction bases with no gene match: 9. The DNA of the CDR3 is TGCAGTGCCCGACCGGGACTAGGGGGCACAGATACGCAGTATTTT. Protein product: CSARPGLGGTDTQYF.

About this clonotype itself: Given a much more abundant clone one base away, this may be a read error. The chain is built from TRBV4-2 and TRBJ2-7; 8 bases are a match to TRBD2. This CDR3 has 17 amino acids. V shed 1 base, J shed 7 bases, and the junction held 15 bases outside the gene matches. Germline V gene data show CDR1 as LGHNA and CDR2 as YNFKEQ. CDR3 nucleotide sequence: TGTGCCAGCAGCCAAGGACCCCTCGACGGGGGGGCCCATGAGCAGTACTTC. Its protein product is CASSQGPLDGGAHEQYF.

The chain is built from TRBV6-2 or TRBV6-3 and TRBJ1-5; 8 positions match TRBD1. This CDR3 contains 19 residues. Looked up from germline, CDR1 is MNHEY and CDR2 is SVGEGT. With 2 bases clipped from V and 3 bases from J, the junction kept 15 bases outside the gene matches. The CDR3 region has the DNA TGTGCCAGCAGTTACCCCATCGGACAGGGACCTACTAACAATCAGCCCCAGCATTTT. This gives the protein CASSYPIGQGPTNNQPQHF.